These T cell receptor beta chains were read from a single sample in a study of cytomegalovirus exposure and HLA in healthy donors. Clones were sequenced by immunoSEQ multiplex PCR, and TCRdb holds only the in-frame ones, with some missing. The sample records some 170,000 clones, about 69% being singletons. The sample comprised PBMCs. The receptors originated from a human donor in good health. CDR3s include the opening cysteine and the closing phenylalanine or tryptophan. A D gene is named only where the DNA matches it firmly. Where a row states a size, it is once, few, many or the class of an expanded clone; other rows omit it.

V gene	J gene	D gene	CDR3 length	clone size	CDR3 DNA	CDR3 protein
TRBV25-1	TRBJ2-7	NA	14	NA	TGTGCCAGCAGTCTGACGGGAGAAACCTACGAGCAGTACTTC	CASSLTGETYEQYF
TRBV9	TRBJ2-7	NA	15	NA	TGTGCCAGCAGCGTAGCCCAGGGGACGGTCTACGAGCAGTACTTC	CASSVAQGTVYEQYF
TRBV5-6	TRBJ1-2	NA	15	NA	TGTGCCAGCAGCCCTCCCGGGACACCGTCCTATGGCTACACCTTC	CASSPPGTPSYGYTF
TRBV7-9	TRBJ1-3	TRBD1	14	NA	TGTGCCAGCCCCCCGACAGGGTCTGGAAACACCATATATTTT	CASPPTGSGNTIYF
TRBV7-8	TRBJ2-7	TRBD2	14	NA	TGTGCCAGCAGCGTTAGGGAGGGGAACTACGAGCAGTACTTC	CASSVREGNYEQYF
TRBV5-1	TRBJ2-3	NA	15	few	TGCGCCAGCAGAACGGGGACTCAAAGCACAGATACGCAGTATTTT	CASRTGTQSTDTQYF
TRBV7-8	TRBJ1-4	NA	15	NA	TGTGCCAGCAGCTACCAATCGGGGGGCTATGAAAAACTGTTTTTT	CASSYQSGGYEKLFF
TRBV27	TRBJ2-7	NA	15	NA	TGTGCCAGCATGAATGTTGAACAGGGAATCTACGAGCAGTACTTC	CASMNVEQGIYEQYF
TRBV6-5	TRBJ2-3	TRBD2	14	few	TGTGCCAGCAGCATAGCGGGGTACACAGATACGCAGTATTTT	CASSIAGYTDTQYF
TRBV2	TRBJ2-1	TRBD2	14	NA	TGTGCCAGCCATAGCGGGGGATCCAGCGATGAGCAGTTCTTC	CASHSGGSSDEQFF